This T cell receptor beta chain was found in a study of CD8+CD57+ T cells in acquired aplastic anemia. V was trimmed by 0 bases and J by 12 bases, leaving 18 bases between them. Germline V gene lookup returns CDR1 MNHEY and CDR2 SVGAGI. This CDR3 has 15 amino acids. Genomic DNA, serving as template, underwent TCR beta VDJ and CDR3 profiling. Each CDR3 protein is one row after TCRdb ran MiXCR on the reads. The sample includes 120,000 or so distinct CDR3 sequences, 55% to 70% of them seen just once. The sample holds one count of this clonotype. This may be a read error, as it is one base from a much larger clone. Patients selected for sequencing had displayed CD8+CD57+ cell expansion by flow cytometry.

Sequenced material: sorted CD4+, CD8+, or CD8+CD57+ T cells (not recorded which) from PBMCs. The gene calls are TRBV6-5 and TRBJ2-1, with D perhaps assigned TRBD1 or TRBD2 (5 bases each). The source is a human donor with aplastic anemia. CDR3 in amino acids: CASSYSMWDVGGQFF. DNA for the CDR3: TGTGCCAGCAGTTACTCGATGTGGGACGTCGGTGGGCAGTTCTTC.